This passage covers 24 T cell receptor beta chains from one sample sequenced in a study of blood T cells in healthy people across ages. Sample-barcoded 5' priming and a J-beta primer mix drove a second PCR of roughly 7 to 11 cycles. TCRdb re-derived calls from the 5' RACE reads in MiXCR, one entry per CDR3 protein. The table records approximately 1.5 million distinct CDR3 sequences, about 31% of them present only once. The sequenced sample consisted of blood. These receptors all stem from a young woman in good health.

This clonotype has ten or more counts. This chain connects TRBV6-1 to TRBJ2-1; D is perhaps TRBD1 or TRBD2 (6 bases each). Germline CDR1 MNHNS, CDR2 SASEGT. The V and J ends lost 8 bases and 8 bases respectively, with 16 bases between them. This CDR3 has 13 amino acids. The CDR3 nucleotides read TGTGCCAGCTGGAAGAGGGGGGCGGATGAGCAGTTCTTC. Its translation: CASWKRGADEQFF.

V is TRBV29-1 and J is TRBJ1-2, with 7 bases that match TRBD1. The CDR3 consists of 15 residues. Germline V gene data show CDR1 as SQVTM and CDR2 as ANQGSEA. V gave up 4 bases and J gave up 7 bases; unmatched junction bases: 15. The CDR3 reads CSVGLRRQGKGGYTF. CDR3 DNA sequence: TGCAGCGTTGGCCTCCGTCGACAGGGTAAAGGTGGCTACACCTTC.

This clonotype showed up many times. As DNA, the CDR3 is TGTGCCAGCAATGACGGGCACCCTGGGGCCAACGTCCTGACTTTC. It codes for CASNDGHPGANVLTF. The rearrangement links TRBV12-3 or TRBV12-4 to TRBJ2-6; D gene ambiguous. This CDR3 is 15 amino acids long. The ends were cut back, 7 bases at V and 2 bases at J, with 12 bases in the middle.

The chain recombines TRBV29-1 with TRBJ2-1, with D perhaps TRBD2 (5 bases). The V end lost 5 bases, the J end lost 5 bases, and 16 bases lay between the germline ends. The CDR3 consists of 14 residues. CDR1 is SQVTM, CDR2 ANQGSEA, per germline. The CDR3 region has the DNA TGCAGCGTTATTGGAGCGGACCGAAACAATGAGCAGTTCTTC. It yields the protein CSVIGADRNNEQFF.

This chain joins TRBV20-1 and TRBJ2-7; a weak D match, TRBD2 (5 bases). The CDR3 loop spans 13 amino acids. Germline values: CDR1 DFQATT, CDR2 SNEGSKA (reference sequence). V lost 1 base and J 3 bases, leaving 10 bases between the germline ends. CDR3 bases: TGCAGTGCTAGAGGGGAGTTTGGCTACGAGCAGTACTTC. Protein: CSARGEFGYEQYF.

This clonotype was found a few times. The genes are TRBV15 and TRBJ1-2, with D hard to call. The CDR3 contains 13 residues. V shed 0 bases and J shed 4 bases, with 6 bases lying between them. Germline-derived CDR1 and CDR2 are LNHNV and YYDKDF (reference sequence). CDR3 sequence: CATSRDLGYGYTF. As DNA, the CDR3 is TGTGCCACCAGCAGAGATTTAGGCTATGGCTACACCTTC. The variable domain in full, with the rest retrieved from reference TRBV15 and TRBJ1-2, is DAMVIQNPRYQVTQFGKPVTLSCSQTLNHNVMYWYQQKSSQAPKLLFHYYDKDFNNEADTPDNFQSRRPNTSFCFLDIRSPGLGDTAMYLCATSRDLGYGYTFGSGTRLTVV.

A word on this clonotype: A read error may produce the germline difference seen at one junction end. The chain has TRBV6-5 and TRBJ2-3; 7 bases fit TRBD1. Germline CDR1 reads MNHEY; CDR2 reads SVGAGI. The CDR3 contains 14 residues. In DNA form, the CDR3 reads TGTGCCGGCAGCCAGGGACAGCACACAGATACGCAGTATTTT. Encoded protein: CAGSQGQHTDTQYF.

The chain recombines TRBV7-9 with TRBJ1-2; no definite D call. CDR3 length: 13 amino acids. V was pared by 5 bases and J by 7 bases, with 14 bases between. CDR1 is SEHNR, CDR2 FQNEAQ, per germline (reference sequence). The CDR3 nucleotides read TGTGCCAGCAGCACGGGCGATGTGGGTGGCTACACCTTC. It yields the protein CASSTGDVGGYTF.

This clonotype was seen a handful of times. V and J are TRBV27 and TRBJ2-5; TRBD1 matches 9 bases. V gave up 5 bases and J gave up 1 base; unmatched junction bases: 8. The germline V gene has CDR1 MNHEY and CDR2 SMNVEV (reference sequence). This CDR3 is built from 16 residues. The CDR3 reads CASSPWDRARQETQYF. As DNA, the CDR3 is TGTGCCAGCAGTCCATGGGACAGGGCTCGCCAAGAGACCCAGTACTTC.

V gene TRBV7-9 combines with J gene TRBJ2-7; TRBD1 aligns across 12 bases. The V segment lost 4 bases and the J segment 4 bases; nucleotides outside the gene matches: 5. The CDR3 totals 15 residues. Germline V gives CDR1 SEHNR, CDR2 FQNEAQ (reference sequence). The CDR3 DNA is TGTGCCAGCAGCTCAGGGGACAGGGGGCAGTACGAGCAGTACTTC. Translation gives CASSSGDRGQYEQYF.

The chain carries TRBV28 and TRBJ2-3, with 11 nucleotides matching TRBD2. The germline V gene has CDR1 MDHEN and CDR2 SYDVKM. Trimming cost V 1 base and J 6 bases; bases outside gene matches: 15. This CDR3 is built from 19 residues. The CDR3 loop is CASSLLRIAGGPNSDTQYF. DNA for the CDR3: TGTGCCAGCAGTTTATTGAGGATAGCGGGAGGGCCAAACTCGGATACGCAGTATTTT.

This clonotype was observed a few times. J is TRBJ1-1 and V is TRBV3-1; the D gene is possibly TRBD1 (5 bases). The CDR3 length is 12 residues. The V gene lost 6 bases and the J gene lost 5 bases, with 10 bases spanning the gap. CDR1 LGHDT and CDR2 YNNKEL come from the germline V gene (reference sequence). CDR3 loop: CASRAAGTEAFF. The CDR3 DNA follows: TGTGCCAGCAGAGCAGCAGGGACTGAAGCTTTCTTT.

To note about this clonotype: The CDR3 does not close with the conserved phenylalanine or tryptophan, likely indicating a read error. The V and J genes are TRBV30 and TRBJ2-7, with TRBD2 identical over 9 bases. Germline CDR1 reads GTSNPN; CDR2 reads SVGIG (reference sequence). This CDR3 is built from 13 residues. V lost 6 bases, J lost 1 base, and 4 bases stayed unmatched. The DNA for the CDR3 is TGTGCCTGCCGGACTAGCGCATCCTACGAGCAGTACCTC. The encoded protein is CACRTSASYEQYL.

This clonotype was observed a few times. The chain has TRBV6-6 and TRBJ1-1; D is possibly TRBD1 (6 bases). CDR3 length equals 14 residues. Germline loops: CDR1 MNHNY, CDR2 SVGAGI (reference sequence). The V gene lost 5 bases and the J gene lost 5 bases, with 15 bases spanning the gap. In DNA, the CDR3 is TGTGCCAGCAGTGGTCGAGGGGGGGTGACTGAAGCTTTCTTT. It codes for CASSGRGGVTEAFF.

The genes are TRBV9 and TRBJ2-7, with D possibly TRBD2 on 6 matching bases. The CDR3 runs to 15 residues. Trimming left V 2 bases short and J 2 bases short, with 14 bases between. Germline loops: CDR1 SGDLS, CDR2 YYNGEE. CDR3 residues: CASSVDGGGTYEQYF. In DNA, the CDR3 is TGTGCCAGCAGCGTCGACGGGGGAGGTACCTACGAGCAGTACTTC.

The J gene is TRBJ1-1, the V gene TRBV12-3 or TRBV12-4; D gene uncertain. The CDR3 runs to 12 residues. V lost 4 bases and J 5 bases, leaving 8 bases between the germline ends. CDR3 nucleotides: TGTGCCAGCAGTTCGGTCGCAACTGAAGCTTTCTTT. Amino acids: CASSSVATEAFF.

The chain couples TRBV5-1 to TRBJ2-1; D is undetermined. CDR3 length equals 12 residues. Deletions cut 1 base from V and 9 bases from J, with 8 bases between. Germline V gene lookup returns CDR1 SGHRS and CDR2 YFSETQ. The CDR3 here is CASSLTDGEQFF. The CDR3 DNA reads TGCGCCAGCAGCTTGACAGATGGTGAGCAGTTCTTC. The variable domain in full, completed from reference TRBV5-1 and TRBJ2-1, reads KAGVTQTPRYLIKTRGQQVTLSCSPISGHRSVSWYQQTPGQGLQFLFEYFSETQRNKGNFPGRFSGRQFSNSRSEMNVSTLELGDSALYLCASSLTDGEQFFGPGTRLTVL.

This chain uses TRBV30 with TRBJ2-2; 12 nucleotides line up with TRBD2. V was pared by 3 bases and J by 7 bases, with 3 bases of the junction left unmatched. The length of the CDR3 is 14 residues. Per germline, CDR1 GTSNPN and CDR2 SVGIG (reference sequence). The CDR3 loop is CAWRLAGGHGELFF. CDR3 DNA sequence: TGTGCCTGGAGACTAGCGGGAGGACACGGGGAGCTGTTTTTT.

This clonotype was recorded many times. The gene calls are TRBV29-1 and TRBJ2-1; D may be TRBD1 (5 bases). Germline V CDR1 and CDR2: SQVTM, ANQGSEA. This CDR3 spans 13 amino acids. Trimming pared 3 bases from V and 8 bases from J, leaving 14 bases between. The DNA for the CDR3 is TGCAGCGTTGAGTTGCGTCAGGGCCATGAGCAGTTCTTC. Amino acids: CSVELRQGHEQFF.

CDR3 loop: CASSDLRYEQYF. CDR3 DNA: TGTGCCAGCAGTGACCTCCGCTACGAGCAGTACTTC. The chain carries TRBV2 and TRBJ2-7; D remains ambiguous. Trimming removed 3 bases at V and 3 bases at J, with 6 bases between. Germline lookup yields CDR1 SNHLY and CDR2 FYNNEI. There are 12 residues in the CDR3.

This clonotype was counted a few times. One end of the junction does not line up with germline, which may come from a read error. The chain employs TRBV3-1 and TRBJ2-7; D not resolved. From germline, CDR1 is LGHDT and CDR2 YNNKEL (reference sequence). This CDR3 spans 12 amino acids. CDR3 nucleotide sequence: TGTACCAGCAGTCCTAGCTCCTACGAGCAGTACTTC. This codes for CTSSPSSYEQYF.

Notes on this clonotype: The junction differs from germline at one of its ends, possibly a read error. The chain recombines TRBV20-1 with TRBJ2-5; D call uncertain. The CDR3 contains 12 residues. The germline V gene encodes CDR1 DFQATT and CDR2 SNEGSKA (reference sequence). CDR3 DNA: TGCAGTGTTAGAAAGGTGTCAGAGACCCAGTACTTC. Translated, it gives CSVRKVSETQYF.

The rearrangement uses TRBV6-1 and TRBJ2-7; 12 bases agree with TRBD2. Germline loops: CDR1 MNHNS, CDR2 SASEGT. With V trimmed by 5 bases and J by 4 bases, 6 bases remained unmatched. The CDR3 has 15 residues. The CDR3 region has the DNA TGTGCCAGCAGTACCCCTAGCGGGGGGGTATACGAGCAGTACTTC. It encodes CASSTPSGGVYEQYF.

This clonotype was recorded a few times. The V and J genes are TRBV28 and TRBJ2-7; the match to TRBD2 covers 10 bases. The CDR3 loop spans 15 amino acids. The V segment lost 5 bases and the J segment 4 bases; nucleotides outside the gene matches: 8. CDR1 is MDHEN and CDR2 is SYDVKM in the germline V gene. CDR3 loop: CASSLPGTSAYEQYF. The CDR3 nucleotides read TGTGCCAGCAGTCTCCCCGGGACTAGCGCGTACGAGCAGTACTTC. The whole variable domain, remainder taken from reference TRBV28 and TRBJ2-7, is DVKVTQSSRYLVKRTGEKVFLECVQDMDHENMFWYRQDPGLGLRLIYFSYDVKMKEKGDIPEGYSVSREKKERFSLILESASTNQTSMYLCASSLPGTSAYEQYFGPGTRLTVT.